This entry is about one TCR beta chain. Original processing methods: Using reference gene primer amplification, nucleated cell counts were estimated. Profiling relied on immunoSEQ multiplex PCR, and the TCRdb table lists in-frame clones only, not all of them. The D gene and trimming were derived from the DNA, and the V and J assignments and clone size from that table. Counted here are approximately 230,000 clones, less than 90% occurring once; the ten biggest clones make up around 20%. The entry originates in a study of blood T cell repertoires in COVID-19. Whole-study context: The study drew acute and convalescent COVID-19 samples from the United States, Italy and Spain.

The CDR3 totals 16 residues. V shed 7 bases, J shed 4 bases, and the junction held 13 bases outside the gene matches. Germline values: CDR1 SGHTA, CDR2 FQGNSA. The clonotype originates from a man aged 30 to 45 with active or convalescent COVID-19. V is TRBV7-2 and J is TRBJ2-3, with TRBD1 matching 8 bases. Sequenced input: peripheral blood. CDR3: CASKPSARGPSDTQYF. In nucleotides, the CDR3 is TGTGCCAGCAAACCCTCCGCCAGGGGGCCGTCAGATACGCAGTATTTT. The full variable domain, with the rest looked up from reference TRBV7-2 and TRBJ2-3, is GAGVSQSPSNKVTEKGKDVELRCDPISGHTALYWYRQSLGQGLEFLIYFQGNSAPDKSGLPSDRFSAERTGGSVSTLTIQRTQQEDSAVYLCASKPSARGPSDTQYFGPGTRLTVL.